The clone carrying this TCR beta chain was counted only a few times. This CDR3 has 13 amino acids. Germline loops: CDR1 MNHEY, CDR2 SVGAGI. The germline V and J ends were trimmed by 7 bases and 3 bases, with 12 bases remaining between them. Clones were read by immunoSEQ multiplex PCR, and TCRdb kept only the in-frame ones, dropping some. The sample carries hundreds of thousands of clones, over 75% recorded once. The entry originates in a study of blood T cell repertoires in COVID-19. Study details: Specimens from acute and convalescent COVID-19 originated in the United States, Italy and Spain.

The chain joins TRBV6-5 to TRBJ1-2; D unclear. This receptor was identified in a woman aged 45-60 years who had recovered from COVID-19. Material for sequencing was peripheral blood. The CDR3 bases are TGTGCCAGCACCAGATCGCCAGACTATGGCTACACCTTC. Amino acids: CASTRSPDYGYTF.